The TCR beta chain described here comes from a study of T-cell reconstitution after alpha-beta-depleted transplantation in children. This clonotype was seen more than once but under ten times. The ends were cut back, 1 base at V and 2 bases at J, with 15 bases in the middle. Germline CDR1 is SGHVS and CDR2 is FQNEAQ. The CDR3 totals 16 residues. The TCRbeta library was prepared with unique molecular identifiers. MiXCR was run by TCRdb on the PCR reads, yielding one entry per CDR3 protein. The top ten hold 3.5% to 4.5% of the sample, which has about 360,000 distinct CDR3 sequences, about an eighth seen once.

The clonotype comes from a human donor who donated a stem cell graft to a child with Fanconi anemia. The sequences come from PBMCs, collected from the stem cell graft. V is TRBV7-8 and J is TRBJ2-7; a weak D match, TRBD1 (6 bases). For the CDR3, the DNA is TGTGCCAGCAGCTTAGATCAGCCCGGGACAACCTACGAGCAGTACTTC. Protein product: CASSLDQPGTTYEQYF.